This T cell receptor beta chain is drawn from a study of T cell repertoires in cytomegalovirus infection. Looking at the study overall: Indicated by public TCR beta signatures were CMV infection and matching HLA type. Findings and limits, study-wide: The cumulative frequency of public TCR beta families identified carriers of CMV plus the relevant HLA. HLA-C-restricted, CMV-specific TCR beta clonotypes were dominant ex vivo.

The V and J ends lost 7 bases and 0 bases, in that order; junction bases with no gene match: 5. Germline loops: CDR1 LNHNV, CDR2 YYDKDF (reference sequence). The CDR3 sequence is 17 residues long. TCRdb re-called the reads with MiXCR, one entry per CDR3 protein. This sample has hundreds of thousands of distinct CDR3 sequences; more than 8% occur once, and the top ten carry around 4.1%. This clonotype was seen only a few times. What it binds is not known. The V and J genes are TRBV15 and TRBJ2-1, with 14 nucleotides matching TRBD2. The source is a human donor in good health (CMV status not recorded). Some clones in this sample may be carry-over from other donors' samples. Sequencing input: PBMCs. The CDR3 nucleotides are TGTGCCACCACCGTGACTAGCGGGAGGGTCTCCTACAATGAGCAGTTCTTC. Translating gives CATTVTSGRVSYNEQFF.